The present entry profiles one T cell receptor beta chain with its context. Its antigen is as yet unknown. Treatment given: around 19 received Ad26.COV2.S at low or high dose, single or two shots; 5 received placebo; per-sample allocation not given. The samples were gathered on day 63 after the first injection of vaccine or placebo. Repertoires were generated with immunoSEQ multiplex PCR, while TCRdb's copy carries only in-frame clones and drops some. The sample records 400,000 to 450,000 clones, approximately 92% being singletons. This sample is part of a study of Ad26.COV2.S vaccination and SARS-CoV-2 variants. Study outcomes and limitations: TCR breadth and depth analyses may have underestimated total T cell responses. After vaccination, substantial breadth of spike-specific CD8+ and CD4+ responses was reported.

The V end was cut by 0 bases, the J end by 6 bases, with 8 bases between. This CDR3 is built from 12 residues. Germline values: CDR1 GTSNPN, CDR2 SVGIG (reference sequence). The sample here was peripheral blood, taken in a trial of Ad26.COV2.S vaccine versus placebo. The receptor's source is a person aged 18 to 65 who received the Ad26.COV2.S COVID-19 vaccine or a placebo. The chain recombines TRBV30 with TRBJ2-5, with D uncertain. The CDR3, as DNA: TGTGCCTGGAGTGTAGTGGGAAAGACCCAGTACTTC. It yields the protein CAWSVVGKTQYF.